A single sample gave rise to the 14 T cell receptor beta chains below, sequenced in a study of shared clonotypes between healthy human individuals. Clones were sequenced by immunoSEQ multiplex PCR, and TCRdb holds only the in-frame ones, with some missing. The sample holds around 1.4 million clones; approximately 98.5% are singletons and the top ten take 0.36%. The sequenced sample consisted of naive CD4+ T cells sorted from blood. Indicated subset: CD45RA+ positively selected. These receptors were taken from a young man in good health.

This rearrangement joins TRBV27 to TRBJ2-5, with 13 bases matching TRBD2. The CDR3 totals 19 residues. Germline V gene sequence: CDR1 MNHEY, CDR2 SMNVEV (reference sequence). The V gene end was trimmed by 6 bases and the J gene end by 3 bases; junction bases not matched to a gene: 16. CDR3 DNA sequence: TGTGCCAGCAGACCAGGGACTAGCGGGATGTGGGGGGAGGAAGAGACCCAGTACTTC. As protein: CASRPGTSGMWGEEETQYF.

The V call is TRBV5-1, the J call TRBJ2-5; TRBD1 might be the D (7 bases). This CDR3 has 21 amino acids. Trimming shortened V by 1 base and J by 0 bases, and 28 bases separated the two germline ends. Germline CDR1 SGHRS, CDR2 YFSETQ. For the CDR3, the DNA is TGCGCCAGCAGCTTGTTCCAGGGGGGAACTACTCTAGGGAGGTACCAAGAGACCCAGTACTTC. Amino acid sequence: CASSLFQGGTTLGRYQETQYF.

This sequence joins TRBV5-1 and TRBJ2-3; tentatively, D is TRBD1 (5 bases). V was clipped by 2 bases and J by 7 bases, with 8 bases between them. The V gene's germline CDR1 is SGHRS and CDR2 YFSETQ. The CDR3 runs 12 residues. The CDR3 is CASSFDSNTQYF. CDR3 DNA: TGCGCCAGCAGCTTCGACAGCAATACGCAGTATTTT.

This chain connects TRBV4-3 to TRBJ1-4, with D maybe TRBD1 (6 bases). The V gene lost 4 bases and the J gene lost 10 bases, with 19 bases spanning the gap. The CDR3 extends over 15 amino acids. CDR1 and CDR2 from the germline V gene are LGHNA and YSLEER. In nucleotides, the CDR3 is TGCGCCAGCAGCCCCCCGACAGGCTCCGCGAGAAAACTGTTTTTT. This sequence encodes CASSPPTGSARKLFF.

This clone was detected once. The rearrangement joins TRBV27 to TRBJ2-1; 7 bases are a match to TRBD1. V dropped 2 bases and J dropped 0; count of bases not matched to a gene: 13. Per germline, CDR1 MNHEY and CDR2 SMNVEV (reference sequence). The CDR3 sequence is 19 residues long. The CDR3: CASSLRAITDRNSYNEQFF. The DNA for the CDR3 is TGTGCCAGCAGTTTAAGGGCAATTACGGACAGGAACTCCTACAATGAGCAGTTCTTC.

To note about this clone: This same CDR3 is encoded by further DNA sequences in the sample. V gene TRBV5-4 combines with J gene TRBJ2-7; 7 nucleotides line up with TRBD1. Unmatched junction bases numbered 4, after V lost 4 bases and J lost 3 bases. The CDR3 spans 13 residues. The germline V gene has CDR1 SGHNT and CDR2 YYREEE (reference sequence). The CDR3 protein is CASSLDRIYEQYF. DNA for the CDR3: TGTGCCAGCAGCCTGGACAGGATCTACGAGCAGTACTTC.

CDR3 in DNA: TGTGCCAGCAGTTTCTCGGGACAGGGGATACCTAACTATGGCTACACCTTC. It translates to CASSFSGQGIPNYGYTF. This sequence joins TRBV27 and TRBJ1-2; 10 bases align to TRBD1. This CDR3 has 17 amino acids. Trimming cost V 3 bases and J 0 bases; bases outside gene matches: 7. Germline V CDR1 and CDR2: MNHEY, SMNVEV (reference sequence).

The V gene is TRBV9, the J gene TRBJ2-3; 8 bases fit TRBD2. CDR3 length: 21 residues. With V trimmed by 0 bases and J by 4 bases, 22 bases remained unmatched. CDR1 is SGDLS, CDR2 YYNGEE, per germline. The CDR3 here is CASSVAAFSGEVGISADTQYF. For the CDR3, the DNA is TGTGCCAGCAGCGTAGCTGCTTTTAGCGGGGAAGTGGGGATTTCGGCAGATACGCAGTATTTT.

This chain joins TRBV9 and TRBJ1-3; possible D gene TRBD1, 5 bases. Germline V gene data show CDR1 as SGDLS and CDR2 as YYNGEE. V shed 9 bases and J shed 2 bases, with 15 bases lying between them. This CDR3 spans 14 amino acids. The CDR3 DNA sequence: TGTGCCACAGCGAGGGGAGTTGCTGGAAACACCATATATTTT. This gives the protein CATARGVAGNTIYF.

The J gene is TRBJ2-2, the V gene TRBV27; D not certain. The V and J ends lost 1 base and 8 bases respectively, with 8 bases between them. Germline V gene lookup returns CDR1 MNHEY and CDR2 SMNVEV (reference sequence). This CDR3 spans 13 amino acids. CDR3 DNA sequence: TGTGCCAGCAGTTTATACTCACAGGGGGAGCTGTTTTTT. Amino acid sequence: CASSLYSQGELFF.

J is TRBJ1-1 and V is TRBV9; D remains unclear. Germline V gives CDR1 SGDLS, CDR2 YYNGEE. Between the trimmed V and J ends, which lost 0 bases and 4 bases, there was a span of 7 bases. The CDR3 runs to 13 residues. CDR3: CASSVDEGTEAFF. DNA for the CDR3: TGTGCCAGCAGCGTAGACGAGGGCACTGAAGCTTTCTTT.

The V call is TRBV28, the J call TRBJ2-2; maybe TRBD2 (6 bases). The germline gives CDR1 MDHEN, CDR2 SYDVKM. Trimming pared 8 bases from V and 5 bases from J, leaving 15 bases between. The CDR3 consists of 14 residues. CDR3 DNA sequence: TGTGCCAGCTTGGAGACTAGGATTACCGGGGAGCTGTTTTTT. It codes for CASLETRITGELFF.

Note on this clone: The same CDR3 also results from other DNA sequences found in this sample. The chain carries TRBV7-2 and TRBJ2-7, with D uncertain. V was pared by 5 bases and J by 4 bases, with 9 bases between. Germline V gene sequence: CDR1 SGHTA, CDR2 FQGNSA. The CDR3 length is 12 residues. As DNA, the CDR3 is TGTGCCAGCAGCCGTACAAGTTACGAGCAGTACTTC. As protein: CASSRTSYEQYF.

Of note for this clone: Other nucleotide sequences from this sample produce the same CDR3. This sequence joins TRBV2 and TRBJ2-7; D is unclear. Germline CDR1 SNHLY, CDR2 FYNNEI. CDR3 size: 13 residues. V dropped 1 base and J dropped 0 bases, with 4 bases sitting between them. CDR3 in DNA: TGTGCCAGCAGTGAAGGCCACTCCTACGAGCAGTACTTC. It specifies CASSEGHSYEQYF.